The TCR beta chain under discussion was sequenced for a study of blood T cell repertoires in COVID-19. Study as a whole: Acute-phase and convalescent COVID-19 samples originated in the United States, Italy and Spain. In each case, the material was cDNA or gDNA derived from T cells, B-cell-depleted T cells, or PBMCs.

This clone was seen only a few times. In the original processing: Reference gene primers were amplified, and this amplification served to estimate nucleated cell counts. The table came from immunoSEQ multiplex PCR; TCRdb's copy has only in-frame clones and leaves some out. V, J and clone size are taken as reported in that table, and D and trimming were inferred from the DNA itself. The table lists 99,000 or so clones, around nine tenths of them singletons. The clonotype comes from a human donor in a cohort sampled during active COVID-19. Input material: peripheral blood.

The CDR3 spells CASSENHYEQYF. The DNA of the CDR3 is TGCGCCAGCAGTGAAAATCACTACGAGCAGTACTTC. The chain employs TRBV10-1 and TRBJ2-7; D unclear. The CDR3 sequence is 12 residues long. The V and J ends lost 3 bases and 3 bases respectively, with 6 bases between them. Germline CDR1 and CDR2: WNHNN and SYGVQD (reference sequence).